The rows below give T cell receptor beta chains drawn from one sample of a study of CD4 T cells in relation to SARS-CoV-2 and coronaviruses. TCRdb's copy holds only in-frame clones and misses some; the assay was immunoSEQ multiplex PCR. The sample carries roughly 23,000 clones, 65% to 70% recorded once. These TCRs' antigens remain unknown. Sequencing used CD4+ T cells from PBMCs, cultured in vitro. Receptors were obtained from a human donor in good health. CDR3s leave out the opening cysteine and the closing phenylalanine or tryptophan. The D gene is left open where the match is weak.

d_call j_call cdr3_length v_call cdr3_aa
- TRBJ2-7 10 TRBV29-1 SVGPTAYEQY
- TRBJ1-1 13 TRBV7-9 ASSPGDDIMTEAF
- TRBJ2-1 16 TRBV4-2 ASSQDRAGMSSYNEQF
- TRBJ2-1 14 TRBV21-1 ASSKVKRSSYNEQF
- TRBJ2-7 10 TRBV5-1 ASSQPSYEQY
- TRBJ2-2 12 TRBV4-1 ASSQERVAGELF
- TRBJ2-2 12 TRBV5-1 ASSLGTNTGELF
TRBD2 TRBJ2-3 17 TRBV7-9 ASSLQGLRTSGRGDTQY
- TRBJ1-2 13 TRBV5-4 ASSTPGRGDYGYT
- TRBJ1-5 10 TRBV3-1/TRBV3-2 ASSQEDRPQH
- TRBJ2-5 9 TRBV2 ASRVRETQY
- TRBJ2-1 13 TRBV7-9 ASSLGHLGGNEQF
- TRBJ2-5 12 TRBV5-1 ASSLSTYQETQY
- TRBJ1-5 10 TRBV29-1 SVGDSNQPQH
- TRBJ1-2 11 TRBV6-5 ASIIRPGGLPV
TRBD1 TRBJ1-2 11 TRBV6-5 ASSRGQGYGYT
- TRBJ1-6 14 TRBV7-3 ASSARGSSYNSPLH
- TRBJ2-3 13 TRBV5-4 ASSLGPTPVDTQY
- TRBJ1-4 11 TRBV3-1/TRBV3-2 ASSQHSGEKLF
- TRBJ2-2 14 TRBV6-5 ASSYSAGLDTGELF
- TRBJ2-5 11 TRBV3-1/TRBV3-2 ASATGLSQTQY
TRBD2 TRBJ2-1 13 TRBV5-1 ASSLMGGRWDEQF
- TRBJ2-4 12 TRBV18 ASSPTPQGSIQY
- TRBJ1-3 13 TRBV7-2 ASSFHRVPGNTIY
- TRBJ2-3 10 TRBV19 ASSGQALTQY
- TRBJ2-3 11 TRBV29-1 SVSGTITDTQY
- TRBJ1-1 10 TRBV30 AWSVLFTEAF
TRBD2 TRBJ2-2 16 TRBV7-2 ASSPGLAGAVGAGELF
TRBD2 TRBJ2-1 15 TRBV5-1 ASSPRLAGKGDNEQF
- TRBJ1-3 13 TRBV4-3 ASSLGISSGNTIY
- TRBJ1-2 11 TRBV6-2/TRBV6-3 ASSRSRDYGYT
- TRBJ2-3 15 TRBV4-3 ASSQETRGVFQNTQY
- TRBJ1-5 11 TRBV2 ASSEQGNQPQH
- TRBJ1-2 11 TRBV6-2/TRBV6-3 ASSSTEGDGYT
- TRBJ2-7 12 TRBV6-5 ASRAHETSYEQY
- TRBJ1-4 9 TRBV6-5 AIDGSGKLF
- TRBJ1-2 13 TRBV18 ASSPPDRSGYGYT
- TRBJ2-7 10 TRBV9 ASLPRVNEQY
TRBD1 TRBJ1-2 15 TRBV7-2 ASSLLRTGQTSYGYT
- TRBJ2-7 12 TRBV7-2 ASSFDRRTYEQY
TRBD1 TRBJ1-1 13 TRBV6-5 ASSRRQGGNTEAF
- TRBJ2-7 11 TRBV6-5 ASSSRQSNEQY
- TRBJ1-1 12 TRBV5-1 ASSTEEGDTEAF
- TRBJ1-1 9 TRBV12-3/TRBV12-4 ASSFGSQAF
- TRBJ1-6 17 TRBV4-3 ASSQVRVEKSSYNSPLH
- TRBJ2-1 13 TRBV19 ASSIWRDSYNEQF
- TRBJ2-3 13 TRBV5-6 ASSLIKGDTDTQY
- TRBJ1-1 9 TRBV6-1 ASSEPPIWF
- TRBJ2-1 11 TRBV6-4 ASSDSRGMEQF
TRBD2 TRBJ2-5 15 TRBV19 ASSIGSSGRYQETQY
TRBD2 TRBJ2-7 13 TRBV4-1 ASSPLGLAGGEQY
- TRBJ2-5 12 TRBV7-9 ASSSRGGGETQY
- TRBJ1-4 16 TRBV7-2 ASSPNLVGMFANEKLF
- TRBJ2-2 12 TRBV19 ASVPARRTGELF
- TRBJ2-2 11 TRBV5-6 ASSADLIGELF